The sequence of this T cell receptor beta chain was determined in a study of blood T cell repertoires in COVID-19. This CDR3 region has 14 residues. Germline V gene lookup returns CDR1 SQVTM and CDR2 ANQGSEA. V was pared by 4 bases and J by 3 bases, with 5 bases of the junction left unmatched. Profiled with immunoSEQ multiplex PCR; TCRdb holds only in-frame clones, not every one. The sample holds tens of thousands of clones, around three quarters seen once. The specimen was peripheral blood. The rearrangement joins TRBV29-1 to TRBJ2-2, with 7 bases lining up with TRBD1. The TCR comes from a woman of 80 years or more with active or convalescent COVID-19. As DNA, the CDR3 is TGCAGCGTTGGGCAGGGGGTAGACACCGGGGAGCTGTTTTTT. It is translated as CSVGQGVDTGELFF.